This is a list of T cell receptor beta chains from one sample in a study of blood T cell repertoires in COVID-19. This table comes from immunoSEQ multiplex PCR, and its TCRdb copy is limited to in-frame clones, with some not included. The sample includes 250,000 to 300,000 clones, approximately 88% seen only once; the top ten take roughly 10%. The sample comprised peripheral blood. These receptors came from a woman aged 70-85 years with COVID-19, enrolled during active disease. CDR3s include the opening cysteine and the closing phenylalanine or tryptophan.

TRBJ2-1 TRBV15 CATSRPLGGDEQFF
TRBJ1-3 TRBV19 CASSRDTVRSGNTIYF
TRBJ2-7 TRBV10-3 CAITAQSESYEQYF
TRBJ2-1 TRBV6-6 CASGRGAYNEQFF
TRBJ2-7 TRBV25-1 CASSVGSEQYF
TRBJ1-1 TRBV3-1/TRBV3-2 CASSQANTEAFF
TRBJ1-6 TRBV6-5 CASSSGNYNSPLHF
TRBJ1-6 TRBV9 CASSARQGGDSPLHF
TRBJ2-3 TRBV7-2 CASSLAGVTDTQYF
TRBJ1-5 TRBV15 CATARDLQPQHF
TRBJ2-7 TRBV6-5 CASSFGYGGEHEQYF
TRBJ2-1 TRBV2 CASTITGSEQFF
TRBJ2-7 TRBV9 CASSVSTDTTYEQYF
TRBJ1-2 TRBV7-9 CASSLGQGGHGYTF
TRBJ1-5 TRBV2 CASSLWTGPSNQPQHF
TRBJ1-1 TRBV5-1 CASSLDATQDTEAFF
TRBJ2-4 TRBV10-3 CATSYSGRGSKNIQYF
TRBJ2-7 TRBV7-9 CASSLGSGRAYEQYF
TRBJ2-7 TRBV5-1 CASSLAGTASYEQYF
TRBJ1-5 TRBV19 CASSPPKGAGNQPQHF
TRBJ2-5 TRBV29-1 CSVGGFLEETQYF
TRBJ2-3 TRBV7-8 CASSFGLPLSTDTQYF
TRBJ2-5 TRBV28 CASSLLAGGPGETQYF
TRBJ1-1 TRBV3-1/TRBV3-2 CASSTDRGLVQLNTEAFF
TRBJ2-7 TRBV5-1 CASSLGPGDSAHLHYEQYF
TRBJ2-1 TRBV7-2 CASSLGFGQGNGEQFF
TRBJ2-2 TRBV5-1 CASSRTLGQGARIGELFF
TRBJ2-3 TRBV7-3 CASSLSSGSTDTQYF
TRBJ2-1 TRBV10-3 CASSTGQSSYNEQFF
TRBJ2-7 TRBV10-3 CAISGSAGPLYEQYF
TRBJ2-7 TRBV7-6 CASSKLAGTYEQYF
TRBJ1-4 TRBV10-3 CAISERTAGKKKLFF
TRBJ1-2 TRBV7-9 CASSLAGQGGYTF
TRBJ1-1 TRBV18 CASSPRGTRNMNTEAFF
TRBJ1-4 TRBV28 CASSTRTAYNEKLFF
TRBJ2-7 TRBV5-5 CASSLIFQSYEQYF
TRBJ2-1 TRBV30 CAWRTTPAGGGYEQFF
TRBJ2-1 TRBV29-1 CSTRLAGPYNEQFF
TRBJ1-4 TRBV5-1 CASSPTNPRGDNEKLFF
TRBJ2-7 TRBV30 CAFRGTGDYEQYF
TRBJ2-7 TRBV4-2 CASSRNKGDEQYF
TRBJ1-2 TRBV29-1 CSVDPGLGANYGYTF
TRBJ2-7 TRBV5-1 CASSYNGYEQYF
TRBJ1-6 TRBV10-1 CASFWGRWSPLHF
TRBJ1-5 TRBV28 CASSPGQGRQPQHF
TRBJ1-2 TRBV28 CASSLQGLYGYTF
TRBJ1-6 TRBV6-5 CASSFKTGDPLHF
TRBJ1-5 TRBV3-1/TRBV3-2 CASSQETGNAQHF
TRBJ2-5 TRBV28 CASSLAGQGGETQYF
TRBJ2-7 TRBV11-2 CASSLRTGTALSYEQYF
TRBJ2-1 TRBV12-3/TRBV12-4 CASSLEQGTEQFF
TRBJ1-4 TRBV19 CASSIGEEATNEKLFF
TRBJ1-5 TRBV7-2 CASSLVGANQPQHF
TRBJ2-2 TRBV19 CASSTGTGLTGELFF